This entry lists 12 T cell receptor beta chains sequenced from one sample in a study of T cells in Graves' hyperthyroidism and ophthalmopathy. Template material for amplifying TCR beta CDR3 regions consisted of RNA transcripts. HTBI primers were employed in a first-round RT-PCR of the TCR CDR3. TCRdb used MiXCR to reprocess the multiplex PCR reads, holding one entry per CDR3 protein. The data hold under 400,000 distinct CDR3 sequences, with more than 11% observed a single time. Sequenced sample: blood. These receptors all come from a woman aged 55-70 years with Graves' hyperthyroidism.

The chain is built from TRBV5-1 and TRBJ2-2; weak D call: TRBD2 (5 bases). V was cut by 4 bases and J by 6 bases, with 16 bases left in between. Germline-derived CDR1 and CDR2 are SGHRS and YFSETQ. CDR3 length: 15 amino acids. The CDR3 sequence: CASSQTRNSPGELFF. The CDR3 DNA reads TGCGCCAGCAGCCAAACTAGGAATTCGCCCGGGGAGCTGTTTTTT.

Remarks on this clonotype: One base away lies a much larger clone, so this may be a sequencing read error. The V gene is TRBV5-1, the J gene TRBJ1-1, with D tentatively TRBD1 (5 bases). In germline, CDR1 is SGHRS, CDR2 YFSETQ. The CDR3 spans 15 residues. The CDR3: CASTLDGGLNTEAFF. CDR3 nucleotides: TGCGCCAGCACCTTGGATGGGGGACTGAACACTGAAGCTTTCTTT.

This clonotype has a handful of counts. The chain combines TRBV2 with TRBJ1-2, with 7 nucleotides matching TRBD1. The junction had 2 bases not matched to a gene; V was cut back by 4 bases and J by 3 bases. In germline, CDR1 is SNHLY, CDR2 FYNNEI. The CDR3 runs to 13 residues. CDR3 residues: CASSGGGDYGYTF. The CDR3 DNA reads TGTGCCAGCAGTGGAGGGGGCGACTATGGCTACACCTTC.

This clonotype was observed at least ten times. The chain joins TRBV6-2 or TRBV6-3 to TRBJ1-1; no reliable D call. Germline CDR1 is MNHEY and CDR2 is SVGEGT. The CDR3 runs 16 residues. The V end was cut by 2 bases, the J end by 0 bases, with 13 bases between. The CDR3 nucleotides read TGTGCCAGCAGTTACGACCGACGGATCCTGAACACTGAAGCTTTCTTT. It translates to CASSYDRRILNTEAFF.

The table lists this clonotype with many counts. This chain joins TRBV27 and TRBJ2-7; 10 bases are shared with TRBD2. Per germline, CDR1 MNHEY and CDR2 SMNVEV (reference sequence). Trimming took 7 bases from V and 7 from J; bases not matched to a gene: 19. The CDR3 has 17 residues. The CDR3 region has the DNA TGTGCCAGCACCTCTCGGTGGGGTAGCGGGAGGCAGGGAGAGCAGTACTTC. Protein sequence: CASTSRWGSGRQGEQYF.

The chain combines TRBV12-3 or TRBV12-4 with TRBJ1-1; D gene uncertain. V was shortened by 8 bases and J by 6 bases, with 7 bases between the two germline ends. The CDR3 loop spans 10 amino acids. CDR3 coding DNA: TGTGCCAGCGCATACGCTGAAGCTTTCTTT. Protein product: CASAYAEAFF.

This clonotype has at least ten counts. The chain is built from TRBV12-3 or TRBV12-4 and TRBJ2-2; D gene unclear. The CDR3 consists of 13 residues. Trimming removed 6 bases at V and 4 bases at J, with 9 bases between. The CDR3 sequence is CASSPIITGELFF. The CDR3 nucleotides read TGTGCCAGCAGCCCCATTATCACCGGGGAGCTGTTTTTT.

This clonotype was recorded at least ten times. The chain employs TRBV30 and TRBJ2-5; no definite D call. CDR3 length: 11 residues. CDR1 GTSNPN and CDR2 SVGIG come from the germline V gene (reference sequence). Trimming stripped 3 bases from V and 4 bases from J, with 6 bases between. The CDR3 nucleotides are TGTGCCTGGAGCATCGGAGAGACCCAGTACTTC. Its protein is CAWSIGETQYF.

This clonotype has more than one count but fewer than ten. The chain joins TRBV2 to TRBJ2-3, with 7 bases lining up with TRBD2. The V and J ends lost 7 bases and 5 bases, in that order; junction bases with no gene match: 9. The germline CDR1 and CDR2 sequences are SNHLY and FYNNEI. The CDR3 is 14 residues long. The CDR3 is CASTRGGSLDTQYF. CDR3 DNA sequence: TGTGCCAGCACCCGCGGCGGGAGTTTAGATACGCAGTATTTT. Together with reference TRBV2 and TRBJ2-3, the CDR3 gives the full variable domain: EPEVTQTPSHQVTQMGQEVILRCVPISNHLYFYWYRQILGQKVEFLVSFYNNEISEKSEIFDDQFSVERPDGSNFTLKIRSTKLEDSAMYFCASTRGGSLDTQYFGPGTRLTVL.

The chain is built from TRBV12-5 and TRBJ1-5, with 7 bases identical to TRBD1. After removal of 6 bases from V and 3 bases from J, the junction contained 8 bases not matched to a gene. In germline, CDR1 is LGHNT, CDR2 FRNRAP. The CDR3 has 15 residues. The CDR3 DNA reads as TGTGCTAGTGGCCAGGGACAGACATACAATCAGCCCCAGCATTTT. It yields the protein CASGQGQTYNQPQHF.

This clonotype has just a few counts. The rearrangement links TRBV29-1 to TRBJ1-4; 9 nucleotides agree with TRBD1. The CDR3 is 15 amino acids. V shed 4 bases and J 0 bases; nucleotides not matched to a gene: 3. Germline V lookup: CDR1 SQVTM, CDR2 ANQGSEA. CDR3 in amino acids: CSVGGQGSTNEKLFF. In nucleotides, the CDR3 is TGCAGCGTTGGGGGACAGGGCTCAACTAATGAAAAACTGTTTTTT.

This chain links TRBV10-3 with TRBJ2-6; TRBD1 aligns across 7 bases. V dropped 11 bases and J dropped 4; count of bases not matched to a gene: 5. Germline lookup yields CDR1 ENHRY and CDR2 SYGVKD. The CDR3 is 13 residues long. CDR3 coding DNA: TGTGCCTCGACAGGGCCCGGGGCCAACGTCCTGACTTTC. Translated: CASTGPGANVLTF.